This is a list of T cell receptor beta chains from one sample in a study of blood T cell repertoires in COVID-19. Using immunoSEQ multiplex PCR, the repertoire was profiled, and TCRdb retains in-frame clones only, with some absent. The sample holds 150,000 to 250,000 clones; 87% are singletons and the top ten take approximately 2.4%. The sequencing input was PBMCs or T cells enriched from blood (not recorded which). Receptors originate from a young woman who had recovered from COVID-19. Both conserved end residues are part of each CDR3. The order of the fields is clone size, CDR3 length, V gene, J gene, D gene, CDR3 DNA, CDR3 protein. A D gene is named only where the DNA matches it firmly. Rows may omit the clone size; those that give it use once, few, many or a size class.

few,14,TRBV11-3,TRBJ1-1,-,TGTGCCAGCAGCCTAGCCGTTAAGAACACTGAAGCTTTCTTT,CASSLAVKNTEAFF
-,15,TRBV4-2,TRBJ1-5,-,TGTGCCAGCAGCCTCGTACAGGGAACGGGGCAGCCCCAGCATTTT,CASSLVQGTGQPQHF
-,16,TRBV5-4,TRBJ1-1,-,TGTGCCAGCAGCTTTGACACTCCCGCACAGGGCACTGAAGCTTTCTTT,CASSFDTPAQGTEAFF
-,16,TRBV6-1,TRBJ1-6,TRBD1,TGTGCCAGCAGTGGCCGGGACAGGGGCTATAATTCACCCCTCCACTTT,CASSGRDRGYNSPLHF
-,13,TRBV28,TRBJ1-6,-,TGTGCCAGCAGCCTATTGCCTCGGTCACCCCTCCACTTT,CASSLLPRSPLHF
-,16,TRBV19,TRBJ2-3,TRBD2,TGTGCCAGTAGTATGGGTAGCGGGGTTAGCACAGATACGCAGTATTTT,CASSMGSGVSTDTQYF
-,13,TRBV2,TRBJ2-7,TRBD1,TGTGCCAGCACCAAGACAGGGGACTACGAGCAGTACTTC,CASTKTGDYEQYF
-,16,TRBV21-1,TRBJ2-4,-,TGTGCCAGCAGCAAAGGTCGGTCGATAGCCAAAAACATTCAGTACTTC,CASSKGRSIAKNIQYF
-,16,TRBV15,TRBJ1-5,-,TGTGCCACCAGCAGAGAGCCAGGCTCGAGCAATCAGCCCCAGCATTTT,CATSREPGSSNQPQHF
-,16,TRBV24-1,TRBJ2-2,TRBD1,TGTGCCACCAGTGATATGGACAGGGCGAGCCCCGGGGAGCTGTTTTTT,CATSDMDRASPGELFF
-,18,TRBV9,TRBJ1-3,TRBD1,TGTGCCAGCAGCGTAGCTACGATGGGACAGGACTCTGGAAACACCATATATTTT,CASSVATMGQDSGNTIYF
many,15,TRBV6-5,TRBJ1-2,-,TGTGCCAGCAGTTACTCGTGGCAGGCCAACTATGGCTACACCTTC,CASSYSWQANYGYTF
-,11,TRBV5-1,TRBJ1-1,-,TGCGCCAGCAGCGCGGACACTGAAGCTTTCTTT,CASSADTEAFF
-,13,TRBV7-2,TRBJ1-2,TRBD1,TGTGCCAGCAGCGCGGGACAGAACTATGGCTACACCTTC,CASSAGQNYGYTF
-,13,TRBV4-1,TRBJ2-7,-,TGCGCCAGCAGCCCTAGATCAGCCTACGAGCAGTACTTC,CASSPRSAYEQYF
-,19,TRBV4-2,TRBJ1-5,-,TGTGCCAGCAGCCAAGTAAGCCAGGGGTCTTCCACTAGCAATCAGCCCCAGCATTTT,CASSQVSQGSSTSNQPQHF
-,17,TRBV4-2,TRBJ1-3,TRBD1,TGTGCCAGCAGCCCGGAGGGACAGCTTAGCTCTGGAAACACCATATATTTT,CASSPEGQLSSGNTIYF
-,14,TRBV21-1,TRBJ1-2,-,TGTGCCAGCAGCAGGCGCCCGAGGGTCTATGGCTACACCTTC,CASSRRPRVYGYTF
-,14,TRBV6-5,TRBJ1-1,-,TGTGCCAGCAGTTACCGGGGGGGTAACACTGAAGCTTTCTTT,CASSYRGGNTEAFF
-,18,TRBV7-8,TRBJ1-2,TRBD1,TGTGCCAGCAGCTCTATTCCTTCCAGGGGGGCTATGGGTGATGGCTACACCTTC,CASSSIPSRGAMGDGYTF
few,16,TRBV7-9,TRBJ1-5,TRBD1,TGTGCCAGCAGCTTAGCGAGACAGGGACCCAATCAGCCCCAGCATTTT,CASSLARQGPNQPQHF
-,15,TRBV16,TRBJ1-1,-,TGTGCCAGCGGCCATCCGGGACATGTGGACACTGAAGCTTTCTTT,CASGHPGHVDTEAFF
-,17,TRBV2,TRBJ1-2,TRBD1,TGTGCCAGCAGTGAGGGGACAGGGTCTAACCTTAACTATGGCTACACCTTC,CASSEGTGSNLNYGYTF
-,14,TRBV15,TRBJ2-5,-,TGTGCCACCAGCAGACAAACAGAAAAAGAGACCCAGTACTTC,CATSRQTEKETQYF
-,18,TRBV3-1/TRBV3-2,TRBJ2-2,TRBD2,TGTGCCAGCAGCCAAGATTGGACTAGCGGGGCGAACACCGGGGAGCTGTTTTTT,CASSQDWTSGANTGELFF
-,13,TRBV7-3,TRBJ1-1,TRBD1,TGTGCCAGCAGCGTATCAGGGGGCACTGAAGCTTTCTTT,CASSVSGGTEAFF
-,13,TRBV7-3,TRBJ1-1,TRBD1,TGTGCCAGCAGCTCAGGGGGCTATAGTGAAGCTTTCTTT,CASSSGGYSEAFF
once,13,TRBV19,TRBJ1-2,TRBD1,TGTGCCAGTACCGAGACAGGGGCGGATGGCTACACCTTC,CASTETGADGYTF
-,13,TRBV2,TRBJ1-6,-,TGTGCCAGTCTAGAAAATGCCTACTCACCCCTCCACTTT,CASLENAYSPLHF
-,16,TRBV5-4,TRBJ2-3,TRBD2,TGTGCCAGCAGCAACCCTCTAGCGGGAGTAAGGGATACGCAGTATTTT,CASSNPLAGVRDTQYF